Many counts were recorded for the clone carrying this T cell receptor (beta chain). The sample belongs to a study of low-dose radiotherapy and immunotherapy resistance in tumors. Study in general: Intravenous cyclophosphamide at 200 mg/m2 preceded radiation and immunotherapy by one day, every two weeks. Daily, from cycle 1 day 1 and for four cycles, patients took oral aspirin 300 mg.

Indicated time point: after trial treatment. As to treatment: LDRT plus nivolumab, ipilimumab, low-dose cyclophosphamide and aspirin (RACIN trial). Primers targeting TRAV and TRBV primed first-strand cDNA, covering alpha and beta chains. With a constant-region primer and a V-primer adapter, TCRs were subjected to around 20 PCR cycles of amplification. One entry per CDR3 protein, called by TCRdb with MiXCR from the reads. Of tens of thousands of distinct CDR3 sequences listed, around a fifth are singletons. V lost 4 bases and J 0 bases, leaving 9 bases between the germline ends. This CDR3 has 14 residues. Germline V CDR1 and CDR2: GTSNPN, SVGIG (reference sequence).

The chain joins TRBV30 to TRBJ2-2; possibly TRBD2 for D (5 bases). This TCR derives from a female donor with ovarian cancer. The source material was PBMCs, sampled after low-dose radiotherapy plus immunotherapy. The CDR3 reads CAWNERPNTGELFF. CDR3 nucleotides: TGTGCCTGGAACGAGCGGCCGAACACCGGGGAGCTGTTTTTT.